The clone carrying this T cell receptor (beta chain) was seen a handful of times. As yet, its antigen is unknown. Distinct nucleotide sequences in the sample also encode this CDR3. The data derive from a study of cytomegalovirus exposure and HLA in healthy donors. The study, taken as a whole, reports: A further, later analysis showed that HLA-associated TCR beta chains (compared with equally common others) were more clonally expanded. HLA-A and HLA-B allele assignments for most subjects were reportedly predicted accurately using TCR beta sequences.

Primers included in the PCR were 60 Vbeta and 13 Jbeta primers. Assay: immunoSEQ multiplex PCR; the TCRdb copy retains only in-frame clones and omits some. This table has roughly 160,000 clones, around 84% appearing once. Healthy people donating bone marrow made up the donors. Germline V lookup: CDR1 SNHLY, CDR2 FYNNEI. The CDR3 loop spans 13 amino acids. The J segment lost 4 bases and the V segment lost 6 bases, leaving 2 bases of the junction unmatched. The TCR sequence derives from a boy aged 2-9 years in good health and CMV-seronegative. This chain joins TRBV2 and TRBJ1-1; the match to TRBD1 covers 10 bases. The specimen sequenced was PBMCs. The CDR3 nucleotides are TGTGCCAGCAGGACAGGGGGCGGCACTGAAGCTTTCTTT. It specifies CASRTGGGTEAFF.